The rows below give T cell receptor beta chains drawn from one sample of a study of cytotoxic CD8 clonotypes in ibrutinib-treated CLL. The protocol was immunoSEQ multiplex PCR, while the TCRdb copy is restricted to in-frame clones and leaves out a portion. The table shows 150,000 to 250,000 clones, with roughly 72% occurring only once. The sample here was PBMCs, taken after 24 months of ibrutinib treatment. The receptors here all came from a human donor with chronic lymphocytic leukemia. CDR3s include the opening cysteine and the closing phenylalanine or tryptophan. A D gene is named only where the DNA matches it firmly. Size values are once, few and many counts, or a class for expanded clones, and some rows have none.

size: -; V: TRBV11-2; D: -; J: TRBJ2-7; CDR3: CASSLVPGRYEQYF; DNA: TGTGCCAGCAGCTTAGTCCCAGGGAGGTACGAGCAGTACTTC
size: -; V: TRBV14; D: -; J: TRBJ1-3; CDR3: CASSLEGSYSGNTIYF; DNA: TGTGCCAGCAGCCTTGAAGGGTCCTACTCTGGAAACACCATATATTTT
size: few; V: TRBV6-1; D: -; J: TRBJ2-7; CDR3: CASTDRGLVAYEQYF; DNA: TGTGCCAGCACCGACCGGGGGCTAGTGGCCTACGAGCAGTACTTC
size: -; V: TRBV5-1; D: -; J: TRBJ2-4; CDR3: CASSLRQGHIQYF; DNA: TGCGCCAGCAGCTTGCGGCAGGGACACATTCAGTACTTC
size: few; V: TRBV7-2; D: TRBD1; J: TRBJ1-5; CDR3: CASSLWGGRQGGNQPQHF; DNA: TGTGCCAGCAGCTTATGGGGAGGACGGCAGGGGGGCAATCAGCCCCAGCATTTT
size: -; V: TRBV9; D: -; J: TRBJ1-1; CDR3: CASMGSLEDTEAFF; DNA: TGTGCCAGCATGGGCTCCCTTGAGGACACTGAAGCTTTCTTT
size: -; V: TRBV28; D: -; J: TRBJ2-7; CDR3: CASRDGVIFYEQYF; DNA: TGTGCCAGCAGGGACGGAGTAATCTTCTACGAGCAGTACTTC
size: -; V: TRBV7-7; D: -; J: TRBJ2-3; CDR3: CASSLEPNSMAQYF; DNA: TGTGCTAGCAGCTTAGAGCCTAATAGCATGGCGCAGTATTTT
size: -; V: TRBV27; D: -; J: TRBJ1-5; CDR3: CASSFRGNQPQHF; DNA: TGTGCCAGCAGTTTCAGGGGCAATCAGCCCCAGCATTTT
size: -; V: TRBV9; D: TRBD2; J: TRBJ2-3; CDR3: CASSVATMVAGERRTDTQYF; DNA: TGTGCCAGCAGCGTAGCTACGATGGTAGCGGGAGAGCGGCGCACAGATACGCAGTATTTT
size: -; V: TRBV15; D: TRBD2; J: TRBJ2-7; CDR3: CATSREWGGPWYEQYF; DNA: TGTGCCACCAGCAGAGAGTGGGGAGGGCCGTGGTACGAGCAGTACTTC
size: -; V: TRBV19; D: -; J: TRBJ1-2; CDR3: CASTDNNYGYTF; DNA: TGTGCCAGTACTGACAATAACTATGGCTACACCTTC
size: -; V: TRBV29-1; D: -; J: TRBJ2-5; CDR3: CSVEEDSGPQETQYF; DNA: TGCAGCGTTGAAGAAGATTCGGGACCACAAGAGACCCAGTACTTC
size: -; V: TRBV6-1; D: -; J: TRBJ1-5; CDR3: CASSEVGRQPQHF; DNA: TGTGCCAGCAGTGAAGTCGGACGTCAGCCCCAGCATTTT
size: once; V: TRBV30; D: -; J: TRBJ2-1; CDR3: CAYSKLARSYNEQFF; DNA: TGTGCCTACTCAAAACTAGCCCGCTCCTACAATGAGCAGTTCTTC
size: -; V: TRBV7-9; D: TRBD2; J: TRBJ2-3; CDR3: CASRGTSGSADTQYF; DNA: TGTGCCAGCAGGGGGACTAGCGGGAGTGCAGATACGCAGTATTTT
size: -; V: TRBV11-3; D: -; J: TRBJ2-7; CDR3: CASSLFGEGYEQYF; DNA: TGTGCCAGCAGCTTATTTGGGGAAGGCTACGAGCAGTACTTC
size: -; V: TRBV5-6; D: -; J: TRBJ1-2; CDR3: CASSSPGRLANYGYTF; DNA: TGTGCCAGCAGCTCCCCGGGCAGGCTAGCTAACTATGGCTACACCTTC
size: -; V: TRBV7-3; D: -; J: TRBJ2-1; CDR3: CASSLVQDNEQFF; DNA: TGTGCCAGCAGCTTAGTTCAGGACAATGAGCAGTTCTTC
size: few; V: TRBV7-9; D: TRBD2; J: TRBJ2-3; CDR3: CASSLALAGVSDTQYF; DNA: TGTGCCAGCAGCTTAGCGCTAGCGGGAGTTTCGGATACGCAGTATTTT
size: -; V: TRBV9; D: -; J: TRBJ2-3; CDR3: CASSVGLGPGTDTQYF; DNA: TGTGCCAGCAGCGTAGGACTGGGACCCGGCACAGATACGCAGTATTTT
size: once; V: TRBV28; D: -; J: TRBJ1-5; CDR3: CASTNDRHSNQPQHF; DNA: TGTGCCAGCACCAACGACAGACATAGCAATCAGCCCCAGCATTTT
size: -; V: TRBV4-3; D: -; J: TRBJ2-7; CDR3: CASSQERSGAYEQYF; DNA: TGCGCCAGCAGCCAGGAACGGAGCGGAGCCTACGAGCAGTACTTC
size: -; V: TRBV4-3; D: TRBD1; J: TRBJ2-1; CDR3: CASSQDPRQGHNEQFF; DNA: TGCGCCAGCAGCCAAGATCCGAGACAGGGCCACAATGAGCAGTTCTTC
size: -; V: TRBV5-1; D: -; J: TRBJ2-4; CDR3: CASSLTDRSKNIQYF; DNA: TGCGCCAGCAGCTTGACAGACAGGTCCAAAAACATTCAGTACTTC
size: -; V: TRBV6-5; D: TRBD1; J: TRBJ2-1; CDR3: CASSSGQGIFGNEQFF; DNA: TGTGCCAGCAGTTCGGGACAGGGAATCTTTGGGAATGAGCAGTTCTTC
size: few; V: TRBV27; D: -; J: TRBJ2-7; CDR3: CASGTYEQYF; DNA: TGTGCCAGCGGCACCTACGAGCAGTACTTC
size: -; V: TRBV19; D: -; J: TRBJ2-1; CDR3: CASRGQVKQFF; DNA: TGTGCCAGTAGAGGGCAAGTCAAGCAGTTCTTC
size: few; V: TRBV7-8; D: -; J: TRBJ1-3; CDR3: CASSLADRTSGNTIYF; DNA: TGTGCCAGCAGCTTAGCAGACAGAACCTCTGGAAACACCATATATTTT
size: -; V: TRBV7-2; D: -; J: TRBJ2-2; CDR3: CASSPRTLSGELFF; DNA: TGTGCCAGCAGCCCGAGGACCCTAAGCGGGGAGCTGTTTTTT
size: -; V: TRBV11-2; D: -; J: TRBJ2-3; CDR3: CASSLDRGGDTQYF; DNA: TGTGCCAGCAGCTTAGATCGAGGCGGTGATACGCAGTATTTT
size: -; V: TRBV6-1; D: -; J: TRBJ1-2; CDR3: CASSERLGQGWVYGYTF; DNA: TGTGCCAGCAGTGAACGATTAGGGCAGGGTTGGGTTTATGGCTACACCTTC
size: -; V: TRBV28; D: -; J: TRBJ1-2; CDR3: CASSSSPLNYGYTF; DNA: -
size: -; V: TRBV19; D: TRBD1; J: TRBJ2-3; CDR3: CASSKLHDREFSDTQYF; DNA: TGTGCCAGTAGTAAACTACACGACAGGGAGTTTTCAGATACGCAGTATTTT
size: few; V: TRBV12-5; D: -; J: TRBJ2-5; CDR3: CASGLVMETQYF; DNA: TGTGCTAGTGGTTTGGTTATGGAGACCCAGTACTTC
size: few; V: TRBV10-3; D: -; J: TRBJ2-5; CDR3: CAAGLGFQETQYF; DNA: TGTGCCGCTGGGTTGGGATTCCAAGAGACCCAGTACTTC
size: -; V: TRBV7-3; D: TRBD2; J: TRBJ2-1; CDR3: CASSFGLAGAGAYNEQFF; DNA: TGTGCCAGCAGTTTCGGACTAGCGGGAGCGGGGGCCTACAATGAGCAGTTCTTC
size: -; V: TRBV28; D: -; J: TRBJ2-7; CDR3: CASSTRLAYEQYF; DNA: TGTGCCAGCAGCACCCGACTAGCCTACGAGCAGTACTTC
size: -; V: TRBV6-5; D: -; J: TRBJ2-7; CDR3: CASSYSGVHEQYF; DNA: TGTGCCAGCAGTTACTCGGGGGTCCACGAGCAGTACTTC
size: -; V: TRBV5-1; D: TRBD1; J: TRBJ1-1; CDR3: CASSEQGYEAFF; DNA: TGCGCCAGCAGCGAACAGGGGTACGAAGCTTTCTTT
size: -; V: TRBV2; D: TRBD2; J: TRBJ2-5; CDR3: CASSDSLAERPRVETQYF; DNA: TGTGCCAGCAGTGATAGCCTAGCGGAGAGGCCTCGGGTTGAGACCCAGTACTTC
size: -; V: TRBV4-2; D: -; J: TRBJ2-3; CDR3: CASSQGRDTQYF; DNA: TGTGCCAGCAGCCAAGGGCGGGATACGCAGTATTTT
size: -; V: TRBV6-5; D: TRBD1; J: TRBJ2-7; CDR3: CASSPGTAIYEQYF; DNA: TGTGCCAGCAGTCCCGGGACAGCGATCTACGAGCAGTACTTC
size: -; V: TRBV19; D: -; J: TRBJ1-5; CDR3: CASGVTSSWPQHF; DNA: TGTGCCAGTGGGGTCACCTCCAGTTGGCCCCAGCATTTT
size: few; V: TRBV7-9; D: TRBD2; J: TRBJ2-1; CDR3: CASSSGLAGTNEQFF; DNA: TGTGCCAGCAGCTCGGGACTAGCGGGAACCAATGAGCAGTTCTTC